A single sample gave rise to the 8 T cell receptor beta chains below, sequenced in a study of T-cell reconstitution after alpha-beta-depleted transplantation in children. Preparing the TCRbeta library involved the use of unique molecular identifiers. TCRdb re-analysed the PCR reads in MiXCR, keeping a single row per CDR3 protein. This table holds hundreds of thousands of distinct CDR3 sequences, 8.2% found once. Sequencing was performed on PBMCs, mostly from graft donor cells, taken 180 days after TCRalphabeta/CD19-depleted stem cell transplant. The receptor set was obtained from a male patient younger than 18 who had a stem cell transplant for acute lymphoblastic leukemia, so the T cells may come from the graft donor.

In its sample, this clonotype was seen many times. The V gene is TRBV12-3 or TRBV12-4, the J gene TRBJ2-1, with 7 bases lining up with TRBD2. V was clipped by 7 bases and J by 6 bases; unmatched bases: 12. The CDR3 spans 15 residues. CDR3 sequence (DNA): TGTGCCAGCACAGTAGGGACTAAGAAAGGCAATGAGCAGTTCTTC. This translates into CASTVGTKKGNEQFF.

In its sample, this clonotype was seen many times. The genes are TRBV29-1 and TRBJ1-4; D remains ambiguous. The CDR3 sequence is 11 residues long. Trimming stripped 7 bases from V and 8 bases from J, with 11 bases between. The V gene's germline CDR1 is SQVTM and CDR2 ANQGSEA. In DNA form, the CDR3 reads TGCAGCGCCCAGAACGGAGAAAAACTGTTTTTT. Translation gives CSAQNGEKLFF.

This clonotype was observed at least ten times. This chain links TRBV7-9 with TRBJ2-4, with TRBD2 matching 8 bases. The CDR3 extends over 17 amino acids. Trimming removed 7 bases from V and 8 bases from J; junction bases left unmatched: 19. Germline CDR1 reads SEHNR; CDR2 reads FQNEAQ (reference sequence). For the CDR3, the DNA is TGTGCCAGCACCCCATCCCCCCCAGCGGGAGTTGGGGACATTCAGTACTTC. This codes for CASTPSPPAGVGDIQYF.

This clonotype was observed at least ten times. The rearrangement joins TRBV12-3 or TRBV12-4 to TRBJ2-7, with TRBD1 matching 7 bases. V shed 5 bases and J 4 bases; nucleotides not matched to a gene: 8. The CDR3 extends over 14 amino acids. The CDR3 nucleotides are TGTGCCAGCAGTCCGCCGACAGGGTTGTACGAGCAGTACTTC. Encoded protein: CASSPPTGLYEQYF.

About this clonotype itself: This could be a read error, since a much larger clone is one nucleotide away. This chain joins TRBV9 and TRBJ2-1, with 12 bases lining up with TRBD2. This CDR3 has 19 residues. J gave up 3 bases and V 0 bases, and 10 bases lay outside the gene matches. The germline CDR1 and CDR2 sequences are SGDLS and YYNGEE. The CDR3 region has the DNA TGTGCCAGCAGCGTAGTTCCCCTAGCGGGGGGGCGGGTCTACAATGAGCAGTTCTTC. Amino acids: CASSVVPLAGGRVYNEQFF.

Worth noting for this clonotype: This could be a read error, since a much larger clone is one nucleotide away. J is TRBJ1-1 and V is TRBV19; the D is unclear. The germline V gene encodes CDR1 LNHDA and CDR2 SQIVND (reference sequence). The CDR3 length is 13 residues. The CDR3 region has the DNA TGTGCCAGTAGTATTCATGGGAACACTGAAGCTCTCTTT. It yields the protein CASSIHGNTEALF.

A note on this clonotype: This may arise from a read error, as a much more abundant clone is one base away. The chain combines TRBV29-1 with TRBJ2-7; 12 bases are shared with TRBD2. Germline V lookup: CDR1 SQVTM, CDR2 ANQGSEA. The CDR3 spans 14 residues. For the CDR3, the DNA is TGCGGCGTCGGTCTAGCGGGAGGGCCTTGGGAGCAGTACTTC. Encoded protein: CGVGLAGGPWEQYF.

In this sample, this clonotype turned up many times. The chain is built from TRBV3-1 and TRBJ2-7; 9 positions match TRBD2. The V gene end was trimmed by 0 bases and the J gene end by 0 bases; junction bases not matched to a gene: 3. CDR3 size: 16 residues. Germline V CDR1 and CDR2: LGHDT, YNNKEL (reference sequence). The CDR3 DNA sequence: TGTGCCAGCAGCCAAGATAGACTAGCGGTCTCCTACGAGCAGTACTTC. Translating it yields CASSQDRLAVSYEQYF.